This T cell receptor beta chain was observed in a study of regulatory T cells in long-lasting Graves disease. The authors built TCR beta libraries using iRepertoire HTBI primers and Arm-PCR of CDR3 regions. Each CDR3 protein gets one entry after TCRdb re-called the multiplex PCR reads with MiXCR. The sample holds approximately 690,000 distinct CDR3 sequences, 25% to 30% seen once. The CDR3 extends over 15 amino acids. CDR1 PRHDT and CDR2 FYEKMQ come from the germline V gene (reference sequence). V lost 0 bases to trimming and J lost 3 bases, with 9 bases between them. Described time point: persistent/refractory GD, antithyroid drugs over 5 years with positive TRAb. RNA extracted from PBMCs served as the sequencing template. A note on this clonotype: Its matching antigen is unknown.

General study results and limits: There was favoring of TRBV28, TRBJ1-2 and TRBJ2-5 in persistent disease. Accuracy was possibly reduced by small sample size. Newly diagnosed Graves' patients had higher TCR diversity than persistent ones.

The clonotype comes from a female donor with Graves disease. The input for sequencing was peripheral blood mononuclear cells (PBMCs), taken when the disease was refractory, from a patient treated with antithyroid drugs. The chain joins TRBV13 to TRBJ2-1; D perhaps matches TRBD2 (7 bases). CDR3 sequence (DNA): TGTGCCAGCAGCTTAGGCGGGGGGCTCTACAATGAGCAGTTCTTC. Translating gives CASSLGGGLYNEQFF.